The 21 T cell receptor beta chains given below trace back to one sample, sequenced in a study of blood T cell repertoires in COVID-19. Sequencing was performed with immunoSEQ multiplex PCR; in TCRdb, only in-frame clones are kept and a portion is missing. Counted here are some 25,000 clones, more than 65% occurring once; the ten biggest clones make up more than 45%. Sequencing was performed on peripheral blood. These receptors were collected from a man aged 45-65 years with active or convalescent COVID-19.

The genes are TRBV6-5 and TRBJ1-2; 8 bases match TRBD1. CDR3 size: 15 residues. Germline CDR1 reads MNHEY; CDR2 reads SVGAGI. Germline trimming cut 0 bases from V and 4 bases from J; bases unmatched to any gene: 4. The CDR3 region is CASSYSRGQVYGYTF. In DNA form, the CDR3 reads TGTGCCAGCAGTTACTCCAGGGGACAGGTCTATGGCTACACCTTC.

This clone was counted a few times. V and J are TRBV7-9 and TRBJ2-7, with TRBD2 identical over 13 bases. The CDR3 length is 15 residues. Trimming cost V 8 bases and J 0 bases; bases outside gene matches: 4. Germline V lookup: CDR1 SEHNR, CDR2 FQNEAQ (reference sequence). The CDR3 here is CASGRTSGSSYEQYF. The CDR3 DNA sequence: TGTGCCAGCGGACGGACTAGCGGGAGCTCCTACGAGCAGTACTTC.

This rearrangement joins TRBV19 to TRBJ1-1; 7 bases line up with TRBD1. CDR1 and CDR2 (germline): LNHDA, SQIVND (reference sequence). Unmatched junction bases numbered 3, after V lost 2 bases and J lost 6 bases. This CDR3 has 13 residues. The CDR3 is CASSIIGGSEAFF. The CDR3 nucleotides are TGTGCCAGTAGTATAATAGGGGGCTCTGAAGCTTTCTTT.

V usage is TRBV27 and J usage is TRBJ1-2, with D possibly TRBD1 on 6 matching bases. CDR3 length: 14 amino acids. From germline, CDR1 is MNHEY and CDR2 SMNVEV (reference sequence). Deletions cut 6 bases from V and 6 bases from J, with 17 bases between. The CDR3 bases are TGTGCCAGCAGAACGAGAGGGACATCTCATGGCTACACCTTC. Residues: CASRTRGTSHGYTF.

The CDR3 here is CSASGAMGKNEQFF. CDR3 DNA: TGCAGTGCTAGTGGGGCCATGGGTAAGAATGAGCAGTTCTTC. This chain joins TRBV20-1 and TRBJ2-1; a possible D gene is TRBD1 (5 bases). The germline CDR1 and CDR2 sequences are DFQATT and SNEGSKA (reference sequence). Trimming took 3 bases from V and 7 from J, leaving 16 bases between them. The length of the CDR3 is 14 residues.

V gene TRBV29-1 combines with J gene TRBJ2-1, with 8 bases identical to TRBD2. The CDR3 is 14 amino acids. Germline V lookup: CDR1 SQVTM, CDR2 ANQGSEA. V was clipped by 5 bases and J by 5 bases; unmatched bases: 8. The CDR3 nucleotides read TGCAGCGTTACTCGAGCGGGGGACCACAATGAGCAGTTCTTC. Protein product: CSVTRAGDHNEQFF.

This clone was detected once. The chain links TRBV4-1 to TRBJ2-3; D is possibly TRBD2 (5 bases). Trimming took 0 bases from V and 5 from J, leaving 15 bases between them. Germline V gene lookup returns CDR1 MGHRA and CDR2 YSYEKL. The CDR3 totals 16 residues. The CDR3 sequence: CASSQENVWRRDTQYF. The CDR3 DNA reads TGCGCCAGCAGCCAAGAGAATGTTTGGAGGAGAGATACGCAGTATTTT.

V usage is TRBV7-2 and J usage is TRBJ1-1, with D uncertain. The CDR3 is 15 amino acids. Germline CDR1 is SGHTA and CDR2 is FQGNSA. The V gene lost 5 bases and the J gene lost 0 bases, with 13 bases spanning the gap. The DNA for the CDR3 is TGTGCCAGCAGCCGGAGGGTAACGGTGAACACTGAAGCTTTCTTT. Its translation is CASSRRVTVNTEAFF. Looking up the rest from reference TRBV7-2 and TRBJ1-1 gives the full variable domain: GAGVSQSPSNKVTEKGKDVELRCDPISGHTALYWYRQSLGQGLEFLIYFQGNSAPDKSGLPSDRFSAERTGGSVSTLTIQRTQQEDSAVYLCASSRRVTVNTEAFFGQGTRLTVV.

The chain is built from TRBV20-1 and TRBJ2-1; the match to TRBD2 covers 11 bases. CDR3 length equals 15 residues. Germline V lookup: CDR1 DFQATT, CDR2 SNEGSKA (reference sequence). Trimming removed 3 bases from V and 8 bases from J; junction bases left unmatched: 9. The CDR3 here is CSASDTSGSRDEQFF. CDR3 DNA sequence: TGCAGTGCTAGTGACACTAGCGGGAGTAGGGATGAGCAGTTCTTC.

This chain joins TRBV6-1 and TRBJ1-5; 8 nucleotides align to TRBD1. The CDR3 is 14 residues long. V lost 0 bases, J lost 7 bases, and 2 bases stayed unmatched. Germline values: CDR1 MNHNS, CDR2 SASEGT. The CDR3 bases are TGTGCCAGCAGTGAAGCGCAGGGGGCGCAGCCCCAGCATTTT. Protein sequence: CASSEAQGAQPQHF.

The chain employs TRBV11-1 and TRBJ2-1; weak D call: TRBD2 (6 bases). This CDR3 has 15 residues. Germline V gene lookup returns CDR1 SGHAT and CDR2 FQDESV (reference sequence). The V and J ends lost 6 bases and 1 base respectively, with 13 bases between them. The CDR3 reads CASSPRRGSYNEQFF. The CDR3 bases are TGTGCCAGCAGTCCTAGGAGGGGATCCTACAATGAGCAGTTCTTC.

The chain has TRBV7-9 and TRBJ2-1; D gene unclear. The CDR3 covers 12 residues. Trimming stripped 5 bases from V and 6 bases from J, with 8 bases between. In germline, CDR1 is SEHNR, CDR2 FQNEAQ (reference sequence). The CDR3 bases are TGTGCCAGCAGCATTGGCCGCAATGAGCAGTTCTTC. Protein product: CASSIGRNEQFF.

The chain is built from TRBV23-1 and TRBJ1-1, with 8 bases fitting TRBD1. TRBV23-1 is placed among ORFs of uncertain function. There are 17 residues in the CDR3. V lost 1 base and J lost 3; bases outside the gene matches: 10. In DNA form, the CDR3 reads TGCGCCAGCAGTCAATGGGGCAGGGGGCGCACGGACACTGAAGCTTTCTTT. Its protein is CASSQWGRGRTDTEAFF.

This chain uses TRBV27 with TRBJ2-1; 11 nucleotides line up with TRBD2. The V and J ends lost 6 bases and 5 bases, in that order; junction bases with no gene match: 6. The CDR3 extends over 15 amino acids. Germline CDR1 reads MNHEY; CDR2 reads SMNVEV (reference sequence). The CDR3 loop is CASRNRLAGNNEQFF. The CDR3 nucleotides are TGTGCCAGCAGGAATAGACTAGCGGGAAACAATGAGCAGTTCTTC.

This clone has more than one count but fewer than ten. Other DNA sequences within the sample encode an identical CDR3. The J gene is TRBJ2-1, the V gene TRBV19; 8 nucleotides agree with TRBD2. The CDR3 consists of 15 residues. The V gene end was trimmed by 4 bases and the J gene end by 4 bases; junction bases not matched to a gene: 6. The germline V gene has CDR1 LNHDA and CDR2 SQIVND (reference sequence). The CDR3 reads CASSKTSGDYNEQFF. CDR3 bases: TGTGCCAGTAGTAAAACTAGCGGAGATTACAATGAGCAGTTCTTC.

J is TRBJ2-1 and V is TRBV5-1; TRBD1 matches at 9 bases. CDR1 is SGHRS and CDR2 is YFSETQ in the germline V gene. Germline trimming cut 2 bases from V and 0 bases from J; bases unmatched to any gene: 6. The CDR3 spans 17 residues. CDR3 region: CASSLGTGPSSYNEQFF. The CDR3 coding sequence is TGCGCCAGCAGCTTAGGGACAGGGCCCAGCTCCTACAATGAGCAGTTCTTC.

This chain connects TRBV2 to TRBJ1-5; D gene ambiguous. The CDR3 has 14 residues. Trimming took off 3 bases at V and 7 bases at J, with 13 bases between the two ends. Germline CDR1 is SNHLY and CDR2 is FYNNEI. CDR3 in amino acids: CASSEEARGQPQHF. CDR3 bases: TGTGCCAGCAGTGAGGAAGCCCGAGGACAGCCCCAGCATTTT.

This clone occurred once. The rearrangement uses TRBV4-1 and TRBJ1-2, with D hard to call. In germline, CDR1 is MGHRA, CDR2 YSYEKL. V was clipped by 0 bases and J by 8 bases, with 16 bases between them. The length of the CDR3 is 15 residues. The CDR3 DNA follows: TGCGCCAGCAGCCAAGACGACAAGTTCGTACGGGGCTACACCTTC. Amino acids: CASSQDDKFVRGYTF.

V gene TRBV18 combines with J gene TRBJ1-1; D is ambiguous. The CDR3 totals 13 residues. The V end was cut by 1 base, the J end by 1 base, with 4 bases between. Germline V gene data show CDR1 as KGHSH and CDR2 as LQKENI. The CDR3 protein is CASSPQANTEAFF. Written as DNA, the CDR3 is TGTGCCAGCTCACCACAAGCGAACACTGAAGCTTTCTTT. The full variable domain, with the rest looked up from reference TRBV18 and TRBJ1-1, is NAGVMQNPRHLVRRRGQEARLRCSPMKGHSHVYWYRQLPEEGLKFMVYLQKENIIDESGMPKERFSAEFPKEGPSILRIQQVVRGDSAAYFCASSPQANTEAFFGQGTRLTVV.

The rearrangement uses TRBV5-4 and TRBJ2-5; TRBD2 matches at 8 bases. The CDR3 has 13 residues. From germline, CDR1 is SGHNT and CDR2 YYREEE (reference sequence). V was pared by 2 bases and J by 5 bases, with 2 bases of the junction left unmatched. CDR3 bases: TGTGCCAGCAGCTTCCGGGGGGGGGAGACCCAGTACTTC. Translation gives CASSFRGGETQYF.

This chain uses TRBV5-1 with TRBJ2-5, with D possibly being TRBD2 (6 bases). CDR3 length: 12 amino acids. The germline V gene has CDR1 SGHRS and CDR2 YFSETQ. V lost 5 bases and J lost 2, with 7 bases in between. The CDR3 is CASRGGQETQYF. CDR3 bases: TGCGCCAGCAGGGGGGGACAAGAGACCCAGTACTTC.